What follows describes a single T cell receptor beta chain. What it binds is not known. Authors' data handling: Because ImmunoSEQ provided only junction sequences with no quality scores, the filtering differed. Assay: immunoSEQ multiplex PCR; the TCRdb copy retains only in-frame clones and omits some. V, J and clone size were drawn from that table, and D and trimming were deduced from the DNA. Among a few hundred thousand clones listed, 87% were seen once. The entry originates in a study of shared clonotypes between healthy human individuals. Study-level findings and limits: When naive CD4 clonotypes were compared across several donors, approximately 5% were shared.

The CDR3 length is 12 residues. In germline, CDR1 is LNHNV, CDR2 YYDKDF (reference sequence). V was clipped by 8 bases and J by 4 bases, with 11 bases between them. The receptor comes from a man younger than 30 in good health. The rearrangement joins TRBV15 to TRBJ1-1, with D possibly TRBD1 on 6 matching bases. Sequencing used memory CD8+ T cells sorted from blood. This sample's subset: CD45RO+ cells pooled with CCR7-negative TemRA cells. CDR3 sequence: CATSGVSTEAFF. The CDR3 nucleotides are TGTGCCACCTCAGGGGTGAGCACTGAAGCTTTCTTT.